The 18 T cell receptor beta chains given below trace back to one sample, sequenced in a study of PD-1 blockade in classical Hodgkin lymphoma. This sample's time point: cycle 4 day 1 (C4D1), after 6 weeks of nivolumab. Every patient was affected by relapse after autologous stem cell transplantation, while exposure to brentuximab vedotin was not uniform. Clones were sequenced by immunoSEQ multiplex PCR, and TCRdb holds only the in-frame ones, with some missing. The sample yields roughly 46,000 clones, about 75% seen once. Sample: peripheral blood mononuclear cells (PBMCs), taken before the fourth cycle of nivolumab. All receptors derive from a human donor with classical Hodgkin lymphoma.

A remark on this clone: A much larger clone differs by one base, so this may be a read error. Other DNA sequences in this specimen translate into the identical CDR3. The chain has TRBV5-6 and TRBJ2-2; D remains unclear. This CDR3 region has 13 residues. The V and J ends lost 0 bases and 6 bases respectively, with 6 bases between them. Germline V gene data show CDR1 as SGHDT and CDR2 as YYEEEE. The CDR3 is CASSLGGAGELFF. The CDR3 coding sequence is TGTGCCAGCAGCTTGGGTGGAGCCGGGGAGCTGTTTTTT.

The chain is built from TRBV5-1 and TRBJ2-7; D uncertain. This CDR3 has 14 amino acids. The V end lost 0 bases, the J end lost 0 bases, and 7 bases lay between the germline ends. Looked up from germline, CDR1 is SGHRS and CDR2 is YFSETQ. CDR3 protein: CASSLDSFSYEQYF. For the CDR3, the DNA is TGCGCCAGCAGCTTGGACTCTTTCTCCTACGAGCAGTACTTC.

This clone was detected a few times. This chain links TRBV7-2 with TRBJ1-2; tentatively, D is TRBD1 (5 bases). Per the germline V gene, CDR1 is SGHTA and CDR2 is FQGNSA. V was trimmed by 2 bases and J by 2 bases, leaving 9 bases between them. The CDR3 contains 14 residues. CDR3 nucleotide sequence: TGTGCCAGCAGCTTAAGGCGGGGGAACTATGGCTACACCTTC. Encoded protein: CASSLRRGNYGYTF. Drawing the rest from reference TRBV7-2 and TRBJ1-2, the complete variable domain is GAGVSQSPSNKVTEKGKDVELRCDPISGHTALYWYRQSLGQGLEFLIYFQGNSAPDKSGLPSDRFSAERTGGSVSTLTIQRTQQEDSAVYLCASSLRRGNYGYTFGSGTRLTVV.

The rearrangement links TRBV6-1 to TRBJ1-1; D gene unclear. Trimming stripped 2 bases from V and 6 bases from J, with 10 bases between. This CDR3 spans 13 amino acids. Germline assignment: CDR1 MNHNS and CDR2 SASEGT. CDR3 coding DNA: TGTGCCAGCAGTGAAAGTTTTGGGCCTGAAGCTTTCTTT. It yields the protein CASSESFGPEAFF.

Points on this clone: A read error may account for a junction end that differs from germline. V usage is TRBV2 and J usage is TRBJ1-5; D is uncertain. Germline-derived CDR1 and CDR2 are SNHLY and FYNNEI. The CDR3 has 14 amino acids. The CDR3: CASREGLSNQPQHF. CDR3 DNA: TGTGCCAGCAGGGAAGGGTTAAGTAATCAGCCCCAGCATTTT.

This clone appeared a few times. The J gene is TRBJ2-1, the V gene TRBV4-3; TRBD2 matches at 8 bases. CDR1 LGHNA and CDR2 YSLEER come from the germline V gene. The CDR3 runs 14 residues. V lost 1 base, J lost 4 bases, and 0 bases stayed unmatched. The CDR3 spells CASSQVAGYNEQFF. Written as DNA, the CDR3 is TGCGCCAGCAGCCAAGTAGCGGGGTACAATGAGCAGTTCTTC.

V gene TRBV5-1 combines with J gene TRBJ2-2, with D hard to call. The V end was cut by 2 bases, the J end by 5 bases, with 4 bases between. The CDR3 contains 12 residues. Germline CDR1 SGHRS, CDR2 YFSETQ. The CDR3 DNA reads as TGCGCCAGCAGCTTTAGGACCGGGGAGCTGTTTTTT. Its protein is CASSFRTGELFF.

This chain links TRBV28 with TRBJ1-3; D remains ambiguous. The V end was cut by 2 bases, the J end by 0 bases, with 11 bases between. The CDR3 sequence is 16 residues long. Looked up from germline, CDR1 is MDHEN and CDR2 is SYDVKM. The CDR3 spells CASSLGPQSSGNTIYF. The CDR3, as DNA: TGTGCCAGCAGTTTAGGACCGCAGAGCTCTGGAAACACCATATATTTT.

The chain has TRBV19 and TRBJ1-4; D is uncertain. This CDR3 is 14 amino acids long. Trimming pared 7 bases from V and 5 bases from J, leaving 14 bases between. CDR1 is LNHDA, CDR2 SQIVND, per germline (reference sequence). DNA of the CDR3: TGTGCCAGTACCCGGGGAGGGAACAATGAAAAACTGTTTTTT. Protein sequence: CASTRGGNNEKLFF.

The rearrangement uses TRBV18 and TRBJ1-2; D not resolved. The CDR3 sequence is 12 residues long. Germline CDR1 is KGHSH and CDR2 is LQKENI. V was clipped by 3 bases and J by 4 bases, with 6 bases between them. CDR3 nucleotide sequence: TGTGCCAGCTCACCTCGAGTCTATGGCTACACCTTC. This sequence encodes CASSPRVYGYTF.

This chain joins TRBV9 and TRBJ2-5; 8 nucleotides agree with TRBD2. There are 16 residues in the CDR3. In germline, CDR1 is SGDLS, CDR2 YYNGEE. The V segment lost 0 bases and the J segment 5 bases; nucleotides outside the gene matches: 9. The CDR3 coding sequence is TGTGCCAGCAGCGTAGCGAGCGGGAGAGTTGTGGAGACCCAGTACTTC. Protein: CASSVASGRVVETQYF.

The V and J genes are TRBV19 and TRBJ2-3, with 9 bases lining up with TRBD2. V lost 5 bases to trimming and J lost 4 bases; unmatched junction nucleotides: 10. The CDR3 runs to 16 residues. Germline V CDR1 and CDR2: LNHDA, SQIVND (reference sequence). The CDR3 DNA is TGTGCCAGTAGTGCCTTTAGCGGGAGTCTCTCAGATACGCAGTATTTT. This sequence encodes CASSAFSGSLSDTQYF.

The gene calls are TRBV6-5 and TRBJ1-2, with D uncertain. Trimming took 7 bases from V and 2 from J, leaving 8 bases between them. The length of the CDR3 is 12 residues. Per the germline V gene, CDR1 is MNHEY and CDR2 is SVGAGI. For the CDR3, the DNA is TGTGCCAGCATTGGGCAGAACTATGGCTACACCTTC. Amino acids: CASIGQNYGYTF.

The V gene is TRBV11-3, the J gene TRBJ1-1; no clear D gene. V gave up 1 base and J gave up 7 bases, with 4 bases separating them. The CDR3 contains 11 residues. CDR1 SGHNT and CDR2 YENEEA come from the germline V gene. The chain's CDR3 is CASSLGGEAFF. CDR3 sequence (DNA): TGTGCCAGCAGCTTAGGAGGTGAAGCTTTCTTT.

This clone came up a few times. The chain employs TRBV7-2 and TRBJ2-1; the match to TRBD2 covers 12 bases. Germline V CDR1 and CDR2: SGHTA, FQGNSA. This CDR3 contains 15 residues. The V gene end was trimmed by 0 bases and the J gene end by 10 bases; junction bases not matched to a gene: 4. CDR3 amino acids: CASSLALAGGAEQFF. DNA of the CDR3: TGTGCCAGCAGCTTAGCGCTAGCGGGAGGGGCCGAGCAGTTCTTC. The full variable domain, with the rest looked up from reference TRBV7-2 and TRBJ2-1, is GAGVSQSPSNKVTEKGKDVELRCDPISGHTALYWYRQSLGQGLEFLIYFQGNSAPDKSGLPSDRFSAERTGGSVSTLTIQRTQQEDSAVYLCASSLALAGGAEQFFGPGTRLTVL.

The chain combines TRBV2 with TRBJ1-2, with D perhaps TRBD1 (6 bases). This CDR3 is 12 amino acids long. CDR1 is SNHLY and CDR2 is FYNNEI in the germline V gene. Trimming took off 5 bases at V and 7 bases at J, with 11 bases between the two ends. For the CDR3, the DNA is TGTGCCAGCAGTCCCCAGGGGTTTGGCTACACCTTC. It is translated as CASSPQGFGYTF.

The gene calls are TRBV27 and TRBJ2-7; TRBD1 is a possible D gene (5 bases). Germline-derived CDR1 and CDR2 are MNHEY and SMNVEV (reference sequence). V gave up 3 bases and J gave up 4 bases, with 10 bases separating them. CDR3 length: 13 amino acids. CDR3 coding DNA: TGTGCCAGCAGTTTTGACTCAGGGTACGAGCAGTACTTC. It specifies CASSFDSGYEQYF.

This clone was counted once. The V call is TRBV29-1, the J call TRBJ2-1, with D possibly matching TRBD2 (5 bases). The germline V and J ends were trimmed by 5 bases and 2 bases, with 7 bases remaining between them. This CDR3 is built from 12 residues. CDR1 and CDR2 (germline): SQVTM, ANQGSEA. CDR3 bases: TGCAGCGTTACGACTACCTACAATGAGCAGTTCTTC. It is translated as CSVTTTYNEQFF.